These T cell receptor beta chains were read from a single sample in a study of lymphopenia after photon versus proton radiotherapy. Generated by immunoSEQ multiplex PCR, the TCRdb table keeps only in-frame clones and is missing some. The data show fewer than 35,000 clones, roughly 89% seen once. The sequenced sample was peripheral blood, obtained from a patient treated with proton-based radiotherapy. These receptors originate from a woman in her 70s with pancreatic cancer. Some clones in this sample may be carry-over from other donors' samples. Both conserved end residues are part of each CDR3. The D gene is left open where the match is weak. Some rows mark clone size as missing; the rest say once, few, many or name a class of expanded clone.

clone_size	v_call	j_call	d_call	cdr3_aa	cdr3_nt
-	TRBV11-3	TRBJ2-5	TRBD2	CASSPKDGGGQETQYF	TGTGCCAGCAGCCCCAAAGACGGGGGGGGCCAAGAGACCCAGTACTTC
-	TRBV19	TRBJ2-3	-	CASSPSQEDTQYF	TGTGCCAGTAGTCCCTCACAGGAAGATACGCAGTATTTT
-	TRBV10-3	TRBJ2-1	TRBD2	CAIGTSGSYNEQFF	TGTGCCATCGGAACTAGCGGATCGTACAATGAGCAGTTCTTC
once	TRBV9	TRBJ2-3	-	CASSVGGGLAADTQYF	TGTGCCAGCAGCGTAGGTGGAGGGTTAGCGGCCGATACGCAGTATTTT
-	TRBV10-3	TRBJ1-6	-	CAISAVGSSNNSPLHF	TGTGCCATCAGTGCCGTAGGGTCTTCCAATAATTCACCCCTCCACTTT
-	TRBV2	TRBJ2-7	-	CASSELATGLSYEQYF	TGTGCCAGCAGTGAACTAGCTACAGGGCTCTCCTACGAGCAGTACTTC
-	TRBV29-1	TRBJ2-3	TRBD1	CSLSSQGAPSTDTQYF	TGCAGCCTCTCCTCTCAGGGGGCGCCGAGCACAGATACGCAGTATTTT
-	TRBV7-7	TRBJ2-2	TRBD2	CASSLAPGGPGELFF	TGTGCTAGCAGCTTAGCCCCGGGGGGGCCCGGGGAGCTGTTTTTT
-	TRBV2	TRBJ2-3	TRBD1	CASSEGTGGADTQYF	TGTGCCAGCAGTGAAGGGACAGGGGGCGCAGATACGCAGTATTTT
-	TRBV2	TRBJ1-6	TRBD1	CASSDTGGMQNSPLHF	TGTGCCAGCAGCGACACAGGGGGCATGCAGAATTCACCCCTCCACTTT
-	TRBV11-2	TRBJ2-7	-	CASSFVMSSYEQYF	TGTGCCAGCAGCTTCGTCATGAGCTCCTACGAGCAGTACTTC
-	TRBV21-1	TRBJ1-1	-	CASSKLGSWTEAFF	TGTGCCAGCAGCAAACTCGGGTCTTGGACTGAAGCTTTCTTT
-	TRBV18	TRBJ1-6	-	CASSRAAIPNSPLHF	TGTGCCAGCTCACGTGCGGCCATCCCGAATTCACCCCTCCACTTT
once	TRBV28	TRBJ2-3	-	CASCGRTHTDTQYF	TGTGCCAGCTGCGGTCGGACACACACAGATACGCAGTATTTT
-	TRBV19	TRBJ1-5	-	CASSIDQGVWQPQHF	TGTGCCAGTAGTATAGATCAGGGCGTTTGGCAGCCCCAGCATTTT
-	TRBV5-1	TRBJ1-1	-	CASRTTAASRLDTEAFF	TGCGCCAGCAGGACGACGGCGGCTTCACGCTTGGACACTGAAGCTTTCTTT
-	TRBV7-9	TRBJ2-7	TRBD1	CASSPPGQKYEQYF	TGTGCCAGCAGCCCTCCGGGACAGAAATACGAGCAGTACTTC
few	TRBV11-2	TRBJ2-3	-	CASSRQAATLTDTQYF	TGTGCCAGCAGCCGACAAGCGGCCACTCTCACAGATACGCAGTATTTT
few	TRBV11-2	TRBJ2-7	TRBD2	CASSLSIAGEEQYF	TGTGCCAGCAGCTTATCGATAGCGGGAGAAGAGCAGTACTTC
-	TRBV7-8	TRBJ2-7	TRBD2	CASSSDGGSVRYEQYF	TGTGCCAGCAGCTCTGATGGCGGGAGCGTCAGATACGAGCAGTACTTC
-	TRBV23-1	TRBJ1-1	-	CASSAIVRVSTEAFF	TGCGCCAGCAGTGCAATCGTGAGGGTAAGCACTGAAGCTTTCTTT
few	TRBV7-6	TRBJ2-3	TRBD2	CASSLGLAGVSGDTQYF	TGTGCCAGCAGCTTAGGACTAGCGGGAGTTTCCGGGGATACGCAGTATTTT
-	TRBV2	TRBJ2-5	-	CASSDDRRSGSETQYF	TGTGCCAGCAGTGATGATCGGAGGAGTGGATCAGAGACCCAGTACTTC
-	TRBV29-1	TRBJ1-5	TRBD1	CSVGDRGLGQPQHF	TGCAGCGTCGGTGACAGGGGGCTTGGGCAGCCCCAGCATTTT
-	TRBV20-1	TRBJ2-3	-	CSASTDTQYF	TGCAGTGCTAGCACAGATACGCAGTATTTT
-	TRBV4-1	TRBJ1-2	TRBD1	CASSQGQGTYGYTF	TGCGCCAGCAGCCAGGGACAGGGAACCTATGGCTACACCTTC
-	TRBV7-9	TRBJ2-7	TRBD2	CASSPSAGVPYEQYF	TGTGCCAGCAGCCCGTCCGCGGGAGTCCCCTACGAGCAGTACTTC
-	TRBV18	TRBJ1-3	-	CASSPIGTLDSGNTIYF	TGTGCCAGCTCACCAATAGGGACACTCGACTCTGGAAACACCATATATTTT
-	TRBV10-1	TRBJ1-3	TRBD1	CASGTGNKF	TGCGCCAGCGGGACAGGGAACAAATTT